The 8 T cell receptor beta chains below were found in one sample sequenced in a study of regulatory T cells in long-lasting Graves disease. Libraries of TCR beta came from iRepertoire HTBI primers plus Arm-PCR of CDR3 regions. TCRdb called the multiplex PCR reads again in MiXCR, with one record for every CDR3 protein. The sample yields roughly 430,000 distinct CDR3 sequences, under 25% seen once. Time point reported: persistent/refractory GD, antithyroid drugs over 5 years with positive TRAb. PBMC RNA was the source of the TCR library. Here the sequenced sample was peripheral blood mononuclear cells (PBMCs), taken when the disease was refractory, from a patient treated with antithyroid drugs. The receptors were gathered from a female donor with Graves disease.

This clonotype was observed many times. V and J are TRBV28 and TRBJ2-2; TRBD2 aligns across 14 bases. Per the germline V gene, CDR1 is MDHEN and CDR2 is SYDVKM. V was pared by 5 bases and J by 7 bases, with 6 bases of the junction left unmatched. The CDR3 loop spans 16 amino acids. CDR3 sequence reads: CASSHGTSGRFGELFF. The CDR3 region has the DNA TGTGCCAGCAGTCACGGGACTAGCGGGAGATTCGGGGAGCTGTTTTTT. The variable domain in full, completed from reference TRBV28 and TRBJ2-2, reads DVKVTQSSRYLVKRTGEKVFLECVQDMDHENMFWYRQDPGLGLRLIYFSYDVKMKEKGDIPEGYSVSREKKERFSLILESASTNQTSMYLCASSHGTSGRFGELFFGEGSRLTVL.

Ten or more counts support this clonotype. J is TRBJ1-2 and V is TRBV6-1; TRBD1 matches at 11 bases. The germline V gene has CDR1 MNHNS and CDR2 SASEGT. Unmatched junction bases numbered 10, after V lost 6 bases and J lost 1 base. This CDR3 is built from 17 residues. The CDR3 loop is CASRDRGRQFDNYGYTF. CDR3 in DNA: TGTGCCAGCAGGGACAGGGGGCGTCAATTTGATAACTATGGCTACACCTTC.

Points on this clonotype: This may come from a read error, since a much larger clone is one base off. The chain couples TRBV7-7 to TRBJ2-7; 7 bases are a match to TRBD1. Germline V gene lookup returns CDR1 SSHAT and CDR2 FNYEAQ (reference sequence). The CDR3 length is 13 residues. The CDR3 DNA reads TGTGCCAGCAGCTACGAACAGGGGTCCGAGCAGCACTTC. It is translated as CASSYEQGSEQHF. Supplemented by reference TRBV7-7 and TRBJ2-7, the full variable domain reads GAGVSQSPRYKVTKRGQDVTLRCDPISSHATLYWYQQALGQGPEFLTYFNYEAQPDKSGLPSDRFSAERPEGSISTLTIQRTEQRDSAMYRCASSYEQGSEQHFGPGTRLTVT.

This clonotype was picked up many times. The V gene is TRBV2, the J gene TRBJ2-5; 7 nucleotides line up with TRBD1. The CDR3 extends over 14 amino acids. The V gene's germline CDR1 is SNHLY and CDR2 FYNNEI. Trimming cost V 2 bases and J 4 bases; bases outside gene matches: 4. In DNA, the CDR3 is TGTGCCAGCAGTGAAAATCGGGACAGAGAGACCCAGTACTTC. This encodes CASSENRDRETQYF.

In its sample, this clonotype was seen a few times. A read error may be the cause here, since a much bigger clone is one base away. In DNA form, the CDR3 reads TGTGCCAGCAGTTTTTTGGTTGGGGTTCCTTCCGGGCAGTACTTC. This encodes CASSFLVGVPSGQYF. The J gene is TRBJ2-7, the V gene TRBV28; D gene unclear. V dropped 3 bases and J dropped 9 bases, with 21 bases sitting between them. CDR1 is MDHEN, CDR2 SYDVKM, per germline. CDR3 length: 15 residues.

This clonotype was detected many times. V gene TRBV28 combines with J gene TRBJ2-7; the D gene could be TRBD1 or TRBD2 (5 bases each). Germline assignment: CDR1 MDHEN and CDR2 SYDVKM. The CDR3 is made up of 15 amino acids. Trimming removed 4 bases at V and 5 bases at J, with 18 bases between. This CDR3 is CASSSPGRPSNEQYF. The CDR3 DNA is TGTGCCAGCAGTTCCCCGGGACGCCCATCAAACGAGCAGTACTTC. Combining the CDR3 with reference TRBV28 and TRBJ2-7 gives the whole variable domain DVKVTQSSRYLVKRTGEKVFLECVQDMDHENMFWYRQDPGLGLRLIYFSYDVKMKEKGDIPEGYSVSREKKERFSLILESASTNQTSMYLCASSSPGRPSNEQYFGPGTRLTVT.

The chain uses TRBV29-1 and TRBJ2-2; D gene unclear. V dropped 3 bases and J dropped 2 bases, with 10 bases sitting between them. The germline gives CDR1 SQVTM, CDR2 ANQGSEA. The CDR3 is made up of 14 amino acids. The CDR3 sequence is CSVDFSRNTGELFF. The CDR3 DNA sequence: TGCAGCGTTGATTTCAGCCGTAACACCGGGGAGCTGTTTTTT.

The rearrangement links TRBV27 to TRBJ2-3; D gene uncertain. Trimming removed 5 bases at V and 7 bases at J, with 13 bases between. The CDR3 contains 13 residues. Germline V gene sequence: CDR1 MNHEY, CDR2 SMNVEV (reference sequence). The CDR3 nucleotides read TGTGCCAGCAGTACCCTAGGACCACATACGCAGTATTTT. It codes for CASSTLGPHTQYF.